These 7 T cell receptor beta chains originate from one sample sequenced in a study of beta chain features in type 1 diabetes. Every isolated RNA sample was fully reverse transcribed, so sequencing captured expressed TCRB transcripts. The method was immunoSEQ multiplex PCR; TCRdb's version includes in-frame clones alone and lacks a portion of them. The sample consists of under 200,000 clones, approximately 10% of them appearing once. Their specific antigens are unknown. Study observations and caveats: Shorter TCRB CDR3s, moderately but significantly so, were found in Type 1 diabetes patients in all four CD4+ subsets.

Sequenced sample: central memory CD4+ T cells from blood. The receptors were sampled from a man aged 25-45 years with type 1 diabetes.

This clone appeared a few times. V is TRBV6-5 and J is TRBJ1-1; D is unresolved. This CDR3 has 15 amino acids. Deletions cut 0 bases from V and 3 bases from J, with 11 bases between. Germline assignment: CDR1 MNHEY and CDR2 SVGAGI. The CDR3 DNA follows: TGTGCCAGCAGTTACTCCCCGGGAAAGGACACTGAAGCTTTCTTT. It specifies CASSYSPGKDTEAFF.

This chain uses TRBV7-9 with TRBJ1-1; no reliable D call. Between the trimmed V and J ends, which lost 5 bases and 8 bases, there was a span of 15 bases. Germline loops: CDR1 SEHNR, CDR2 FQNEAQ (reference sequence). This CDR3 spans 13 amino acids. The CDR3 nucleotides read TGTGCCAGCAGCCGAGGTTTTCTCGGGGAAGCTTTCTTT. As protein: CASSRGFLGEAFF.

This clone was seen ten or more times. V and J are TRBV19 and TRBJ2-1; TRBD2 aligns across 14 bases. Germline V CDR1 and CDR2: LNHDA, SQIVND (reference sequence). Trimming at V came to 7 bases and at J to 7 bases, leaving 3 bases not matched to a gene. This CDR3 region has 14 residues. The CDR3, as DNA: TGTGCCAGTAAGGGGACTAGCGGGAGAAATGAGCAGTTCTTC. Translated, it gives CASKGTSGRNEQFF.

This clone turned up a few times. The rearrangement joins TRBV19 to TRBJ2-2; D is undetermined. Deletions cut 7 bases from V and 3 bases from J, with 18 bases between. CDR1 is LNHDA, CDR2 SQIVND, per germline (reference sequence). The CDR3 is made up of 16 amino acids. CDR3 sequence reads: CASTPGDGLDTGELFF. The CDR3 DNA reads as TGTGCCAGTACCCCCGGAGATGGCCTCGACACCGGGGAGCTGTTTTTT.

In this sample, this clone turned up a few times. The genes are TRBV27 and TRBJ2-3, with D perhaps matching TRBD1 (5 bases). The CDR3 is made up of 15 amino acids. V was clipped by 3 bases and J by 0 bases, with 10 bases between them. Germline V CDR1 and CDR2: MNHEY, SMNVEV (reference sequence). The CDR3 here is CASSLKGDSTDTQYF. The CDR3 DNA is TGTGCCAGCAGTTTGAAAGGGGATAGCACAGATACGCAGTATTTT.

This clone was seen more than once but under ten times. This rearrangement joins TRBV28 to TRBJ1-1; D perhaps matches TRBD1 (6 bases). The CDR3 runs to 13 residues. Trimming pared 5 bases from V and 2 bases from J, leaving 9 bases between. Per the germline V gene, CDR1 is MDHEN and CDR2 is SYDVKM. The CDR3 nucleotides are TGTGCCAGCAGTAGAGGGGGAAACACTGAAGCTTTCTTT. Translating gives CASSRGGNTEAFF.

The chain links TRBV27 to TRBJ1-2, with D possibly TRBD1 on 6 matching bases. CDR1 and CDR2 (germline): MNHEY, SMNVEV (reference sequence). The CDR3 is 14 amino acids. Trimming pared 6 bases from V and 8 bases from J, leaving 19 bases between. The CDR3 reads CASSNTDRLSGYTF. CDR3 sequence (DNA): TGTGCCAGCAGCAACACCGACAGGCTGAGCGGCTACACCTTC.